This TCR beta chain came from a study of T cell changes during pregnancy in multiple sclerosis. Data came from immunoSEQ multiplex PCR; TCRdb stores just in-frame clones and leaves some out. This sample has fewer than 75,000 clones, with about 89% found just once. This sample comprised peripheral blood, obtained in the second trimester of pregnancy. This TCR derives from a female donor with multiple sclerosis, enrolled in a pregnancy study.

The CDR3 loop is CASSPTQGLAGVEQYF. DNA of the CDR3: TGCGCCAGCAGCCCCACCCAGGGACTAGCGGGGGTCGAGCAGTACTTC. The chain uses TRBV5-1 and TRBJ2-7, with 14 positions matching TRBD2. V was pared by 4 bases and J by 6 bases, with 9 bases of the junction left unmatched. CDR1 is SGHRS and CDR2 is YFSETQ in the germline V gene. The CDR3 has 16 residues.